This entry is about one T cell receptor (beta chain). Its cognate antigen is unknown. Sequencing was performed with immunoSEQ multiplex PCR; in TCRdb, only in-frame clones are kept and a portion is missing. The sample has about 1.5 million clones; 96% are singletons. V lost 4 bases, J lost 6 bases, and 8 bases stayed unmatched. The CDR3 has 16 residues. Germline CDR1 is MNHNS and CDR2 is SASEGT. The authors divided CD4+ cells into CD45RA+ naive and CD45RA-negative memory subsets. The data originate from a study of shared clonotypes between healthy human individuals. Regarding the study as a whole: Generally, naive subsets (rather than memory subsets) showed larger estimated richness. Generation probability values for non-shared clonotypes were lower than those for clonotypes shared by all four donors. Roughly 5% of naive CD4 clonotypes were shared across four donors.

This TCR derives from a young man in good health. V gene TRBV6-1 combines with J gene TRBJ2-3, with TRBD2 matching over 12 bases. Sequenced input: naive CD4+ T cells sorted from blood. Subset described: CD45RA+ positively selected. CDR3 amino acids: CASSGLAGVTRDTQYF. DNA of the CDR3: TGTGCCAGCAGTGGACTAGCGGGAGTTACTCGCGATACGCAGTATTTT.